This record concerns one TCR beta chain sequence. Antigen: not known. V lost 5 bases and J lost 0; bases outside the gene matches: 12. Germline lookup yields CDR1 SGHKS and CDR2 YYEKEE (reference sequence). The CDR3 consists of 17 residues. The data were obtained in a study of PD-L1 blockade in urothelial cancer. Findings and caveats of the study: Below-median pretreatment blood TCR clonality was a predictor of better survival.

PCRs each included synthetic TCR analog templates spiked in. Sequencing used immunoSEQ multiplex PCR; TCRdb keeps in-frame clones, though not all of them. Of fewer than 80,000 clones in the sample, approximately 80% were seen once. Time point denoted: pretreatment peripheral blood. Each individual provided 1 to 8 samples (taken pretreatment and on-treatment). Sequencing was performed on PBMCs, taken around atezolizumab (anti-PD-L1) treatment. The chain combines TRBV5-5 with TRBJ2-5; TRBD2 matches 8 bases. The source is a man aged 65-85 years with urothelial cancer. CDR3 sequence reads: CASSKGQIAGYQETQYF. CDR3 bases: TGTGCCAGCAGTAAAGGACAAATAGCGGGGTACCAAGAGACCCAGTACTTC.